This entry concerns a single TCR beta chain. Original analysis: Amplification from reference gene primers served as the basis for estimated nucleated cell counts. Measured with immunoSEQ multiplex PCR; TCRdb has only the in-frame clones, and not every one. V, J and clone size reflect that table, while D and trimming were determined from the DNA. Of approximately 330,000 clones listed, roughly 87% are singletons. Seattle cases were enrolled at active infection and followed longitudinally. The data originate from a study of blood T cell repertoires in COVID-19. Whole-study context: Sites across the United States, Italy and Spain contributed samples from acute and convalescent COVID-19. The cDNA or gDNA used as material had been derived from T cells, B-cell-depleted T cells, or PBMCs.

Germline V CDR1 and CDR2: MGHRA, YSYEKL. The CDR3 sequence is 17 residues long. Trimming took 3 bases from V and 4 from J, leaving 22 bases between them. Source material: peripheral blood. The V gene is TRBV4-1, the J gene TRBJ2-7; D is possibly TRBD1 (6 bases). This TCR came from a man aged 30 to 45 with COVID-19, enrolled during active disease. The CDR3 loop reads CASSHPTGKGIPYEQYF. The CDR3 DNA sequence: TGCGCCAGCAGCCACCCAACAGGGAAGGGTATTCCGTACGAGCAGTACTTC.